The 13 T cell receptor beta chains presented below share a single source sample, sequenced in a study of blood T cell repertoires in COVID-19. Clones were read by immunoSEQ multiplex PCR, and TCRdb kept only the in-frame ones, dropping some. The table shows some 100,000 clones, with more than 75% occurring only once. The specimen was peripheral blood. These receptors were taken from a man between 50 and 59 years old with acute or convalescent COVID-19.

The V and J genes are TRBV6-1 and TRBJ2-7, with D hard to call. The germline V gene has CDR1 MNHNS and CDR2 SASEGT. Trimming stripped 3 bases from V and 7 bases from J, with 16 bases between. This CDR3 contains 14 residues. The CDR3 region is CASSESVSLSEQYF. In nucleotides, the CDR3 is TGTGCCAGCAGTGAGTCGGTGAGTCTCTCTGAGCAGTACTTC.

V usage is TRBV6-5 and J usage is TRBJ1-2; 7 positions agree with TRBD1. Per germline, CDR1 MNHEY and CDR2 SVGAGI. V gave up 8 bases and J gave up 1 base; unmatched junction bases: 4. This CDR3 contains 13 residues. CDR3 nucleotide sequence: TGTGCCAGCCGGGACAGAGGTAACTATGGCTACACCTTC. It is translated as CASRDRGNYGYTF.

The V and J genes are TRBV6-5 and TRBJ1-2, with TRBD1 identical over 8 bases. J gave up 4 bases and V 6 bases, and 7 bases lay outside the gene matches. Per germline, CDR1 MNHEY and CDR2 SVGAGI. There are 14 residues in the CDR3. The CDR3 DNA reads TGTGCCAGCAGGCGGCGGACAGGGATCTATGGCTACACCTTC. Translation gives CASRRRTGIYGYTF.

The chain employs TRBV25-1 and TRBJ2-7; TRBD2 might be the D (7 bases). Per germline, CDR1 MGHDK and CDR2 SYGVNS. Trimming shortened V by 5 bases and J by 9 bases, and 26 bases separated the two germline ends. The CDR3 covers 16 residues. The CDR3 bases are TGTGCCAGCAGTAAATCTCTGGGGGCTAGCGGTCAGGCGCAGTACTTC. This codes for CASSKSLGASGQAQYF.

The chain carries TRBV6-5 and TRBJ1-2, with a weak D call TRBD1 (6 bases). The length of the CDR3 is 15 residues. Germline V gives CDR1 MNHEY, CDR2 SVGAGI. The ends were cut back, 6 bases at V and 2 bases at J, with 16 bases in the middle. CDR3 amino acids: CASSIIGGNNYGYTF. The CDR3 DNA reads TGTGCCAGCAGCATTATAGGGGGAAACAACTATGGCTACACCTTC.

J is TRBJ2-1 and V is TRBV7-9; 9 bases map to TRBD2. Germline CDR1 and CDR2: SEHNR and FQNEAQ (reference sequence). Trimming at V came to 5 bases and at J to 7 bases, leaving 9 bases not matched to a gene. The CDR3 is 15 amino acids. CDR3 DNA: TGTGCCAGCAGCCCCCCAGCGGGAGGAGTGAATGAGCAGTTCTTC. Its protein product is CASSPPAGGVNEQFF. The full variable domain, in which reference TRBV7-9 and TRBJ2-1 provide the parts outside the CDR3, is DTGVSQNPRHKITKRGQNVTFRCDPISEHNRLYWYRQTLGQGPEFLTYFQNEAQLEKSRLLSDRFSAERPKGSFSTLEIQRTEQGDSAMYLCASSPPAGGVNEQFFGPGTRLTVL.

The chain links TRBV6-5 to TRBJ2-5; D perhaps matches TRBD2 (5 bases). CDR1 and CDR2 from the germline V gene are MNHEY and SVGAGI. V gave up 2 bases and J gave up 2 bases, with 9 bases separating them. The CDR3 loop spans 14 amino acids. CDR3 bases: TGTGCCAGCAGTTACGGGCGGGCACAAGAGACCCAGTACTTC. This gives the protein CASSYGRAQETQYF.

The genes are TRBV19 and TRBJ2-5, with D possibly TRBD1 on 5 matching bases. V was clipped by 3 bases and J by 4 bases, with 12 bases between them. The germline V gene encodes CDR1 LNHDA and CDR2 SQIVND (reference sequence). The CDR3 totals 14 residues. DNA for the CDR3: TGTGCCAGTAGTATGCAGGGTTTGGCAGAGACCCAGTACTTC. Translating it yields CASSMQGLAETQYF.

The chain uses TRBV5-4 and TRBJ2-1; D not certain. Germline lookup yields CDR1 SGHNT and CDR2 YYREEE (reference sequence). This CDR3 has 13 residues. Trimming pared 3 bases from V and 4 bases from J, leaving 8 bases between. CDR3 coding DNA: TGTGCCAGCAGCTCCCAACGGTACAATGAGCAGTTCTTC. This encodes CASSSQRYNEQFF.

V is TRBV7-6 and J is TRBJ1-1; TRBD1 matches at 11 bases. Germline V gene lookup returns CDR1 SGHVS and CDR2 FNYEAQ. V was clipped by 4 bases and J by 1 base; unmatched bases: 5. The CDR3 consists of 16 residues. CDR3 sequence: CASSSPGTGGNTEAFF. DNA for the CDR3: TGTGCCAGCAGCTCCCCCGGGACAGGGGGGAACACTGAAGCTTTCTTT.

The sample holds a few counts of this clone. The CDR3 DNA follows: TGCGCCAGCAGCCAATCGGACAGGGCTTTATTCTCACCCCTCCACTTT. As protein: CASSQSDRALFSPLHF. V and J are TRBV4-1 and TRBJ1-6; 8 bases are shared with TRBD1. Germline V gives CDR1 MGHRA, CDR2 YSYEKL. Trimming at V came to 2 bases and at J to 10 bases, leaving 10 bases not matched to a gene. The CDR3 has 16 residues.

The CDR3 DNA is TGTGCCAGCTCACCACAACGGGAGAACACTGAAGCTTTCTTT. It codes for CASSPQRENTEAFF. The V gene is TRBV18, the J gene TRBJ1-1; D gene unclear. CDR1 and CDR2 (germline): KGHSH, LQKENI. This CDR3 is built from 14 residues. Trimming removed 1 base from V and 1 base from J, with 7 bases in between.

The gene calls are TRBV5-1 and TRBJ2-7; TRBD2 matches at 12 bases. The CDR3 contains 16 residues. CDR1 and CDR2 from the germline V gene are SGHRS and YFSETQ. V trimming: 3 bases; J trimming: 6 bases; junction bases outside the gene matches: 10. The CDR3 is CASSSGTSGFIGEQYF. The CDR3 bases are TGCGCCAGCAGCTCTGGGACTAGCGGGTTTATCGGCGAGCAGTACTTC.